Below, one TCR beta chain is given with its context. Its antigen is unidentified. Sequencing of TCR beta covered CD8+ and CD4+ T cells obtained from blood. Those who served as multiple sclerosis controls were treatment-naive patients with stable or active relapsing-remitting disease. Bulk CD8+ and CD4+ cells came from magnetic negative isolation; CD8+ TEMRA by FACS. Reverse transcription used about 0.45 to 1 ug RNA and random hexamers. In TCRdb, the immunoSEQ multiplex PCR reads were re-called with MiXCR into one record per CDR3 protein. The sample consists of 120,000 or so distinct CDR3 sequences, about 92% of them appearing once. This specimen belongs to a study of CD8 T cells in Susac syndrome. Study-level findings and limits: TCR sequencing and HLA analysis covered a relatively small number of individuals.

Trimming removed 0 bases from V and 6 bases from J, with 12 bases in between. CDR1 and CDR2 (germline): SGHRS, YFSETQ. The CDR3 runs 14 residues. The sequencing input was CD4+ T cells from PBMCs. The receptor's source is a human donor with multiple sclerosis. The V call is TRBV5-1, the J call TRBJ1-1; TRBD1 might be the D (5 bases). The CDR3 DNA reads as TGCGCCAGCAGCTTGGTCCCTGGGACCCCTGAAGCTTTCTTT. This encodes CASSLVPGTPEAFF.